What follows are 13 T cell receptor beta chains derived from one specimen sequenced in a study of CD8 T cells in Susac syndrome. Random hexamers served to reverse transcribe roughly 0.5 to 1 ug RNA. TCRdb reanalysed the immunoSEQ multiplex PCR reads using MiXCR and keeps one entry per CDR3 protein. This sample has fewer than 350,000 distinct CDR3 sequences, with about 91% found just once. Source material: CD4+ T cells from PBMCs. The receptors shown here come from a human donor with multiple sclerosis.

This chain links TRBV29-1 with TRBJ2-5; D is unresolved. Germline V gives CDR1 SQVTM, CDR2 ANQGSEA. The CDR3 covers 12 residues. Trimming removed 3 bases from V and 5 bases from J, with 10 bases in between. CDR3: CSVDRSRETQYF. As DNA, the CDR3 is TGCAGCGTTGATCGGAGCCGGGAGACCCAGTACTTC.

A single count supports this clonotype. The V and J genes are TRBV7-9 and TRBJ1-1; D is uncertain. The CDR3 totals 15 residues. V gave up 3 bases and J gave up 2 bases, with 13 bases separating them. Germline-derived CDR1 and CDR2 are SEHNR and FQNEAQ (reference sequence). Written as DNA, the CDR3 is TGTGCCAGCAGCTTCCCGGGAGGGATCAACACTGAAGCTTTCTTT. Amino acid sequence: CASSFPGGINTEAFF.

The chain has TRBV7-9 and TRBJ2-1; TRBD2 matches at 8 bases. V lost 2 bases and J lost 7; bases outside the gene matches: 10. The germline CDR1 and CDR2 sequences are SEHNR and FQNEAQ (reference sequence). The CDR3 has 16 amino acids. CDR3 sequence (DNA): TGTGCCAGCAGCTTAACGTCGGGACTAGGGGGGAATGAGCAGTTCTTC. This gives the protein CASSLTSGLGGNEQFF.

The gene calls are TRBV10-3 and TRBJ2-5, with a possible D match to TRBD2 (6 bases). V was shortened by 0 bases and J by 4 bases, with 18 bases between the two germline ends. This CDR3 spans 17 amino acids. CDR1 ENHRY and CDR2 SYGVKD come from the germline V gene. In nucleotides, the CDR3 is TGTGCCATCAGTGAGTCACCCCCGGGAACGACTAGAGAGACCCAGTACTTC. Translating gives CAISESPPGTTRETQYF.

CDR3 in DNA: TGTGCCAGCAGTCCGCCGCCAGTAAAGCGGGGGGGGACCGGGGAGCTGTTTTTT. Protein sequence: CASSPPPVKRGGTGELFF. The rearrangement joins TRBV6-2 or TRBV6-3 to TRBJ2-2; the match to TRBD2 covers 10 bases. The germline V gene encodes CDR1 MNHEY and CDR2 SVGEGT. CDR3 length: 18 residues. J was trimmed by 5 bases and V by 5 bases; bases with no gene match: 14.

V gene TRBV7-2 combines with J gene TRBJ2-2, with 8 bases lining up with TRBD1. With V trimmed by 2 bases and J by 4 bases, 9 bases remained unmatched. CDR1 and CDR2 (germline): SGHTA, FQGNSA. This CDR3 contains 17 residues. The CDR3 sequence is CASSLSRRTGSTGELFF. CDR3 nucleotides: TGTGCCAGCAGCTTAAGTCGCCGGACAGGGTCCACCGGGGAGCTGTTTTTT.

The chain recombines TRBV5-6 with TRBJ2-7; 10 bases match TRBD2. The CDR3 is 15 residues long. Trimming took 3 bases from V and 3 from J; bases not matched to a gene: 6. Looked up from germline, CDR1 is SGHDT and CDR2 is YYEEEE. The CDR3 sequence: CASSSLAGVLYEQYF. The CDR3 nucleotides read TGTGCCAGCAGCTCCCTAGCGGGGGTGCTCTACGAGCAGTACTTC.

This sequence joins TRBV6-6 and TRBJ2-4; the match to TRBD2 covers 8 bases. Trimming took 10 bases from V and 3 from J; bases not matched to a gene: 11. In germline, CDR1 is MNHNY, CDR2 SVGAGI (reference sequence). The CDR3 has 15 amino acids. The CDR3 here is CATGLAAYNKNIQYF. In nucleotides, the CDR3 is TGTGCCACCGGACTAGCTGCTTACAACAAAAACATTCAGTACTTC.

This chain uses TRBV20-1 with TRBJ1-2, with D unresolved. Germline lookup yields CDR1 DFQATT and CDR2 SNEGSKA (reference sequence). This CDR3 has 13 residues. Between the trimmed V and J ends, which lost 6 bases and 5 bases, there was a span of 16 bases. CDR3 bases: TGCAGTGCAGGCGACCCCCAAGTTTATGGCTACACCTTC. It codes for CSAGDPQVYGYTF.

The gene calls are TRBV7-9 and TRBJ1-2, with D perhaps matching TRBD1 (6 bases). CDR1 is SEHNR, CDR2 FQNEAQ, per germline (reference sequence). This CDR3 spans 14 amino acids. V shed 5 bases and J shed 7 bases, with 17 bases lying between them. The CDR3 DNA is TGTGCCAGCAGCCCCGGGGGGGCCCCGGGTGGCTACACCTTC. This codes for CASSPGGAPGGYTF.

The J gene is TRBJ1-6, the V gene TRBV7-9; unclear D gene. The germline V gene has CDR1 SEHNR and CDR2 FQNEAQ (reference sequence). The CDR3 is 15 residues long. With 4 bases removed from V and 8 bases from J, the gap between germline ends came to 15 bases. This CDR3 is CASSSRGVLDSPLHF. The CDR3 nucleotides read TGTGCCAGCAGCTCCCGCGGGGTTCTAGATTCACCCCTCCACTTT.

V gene TRBV3-1 combines with J gene TRBJ1-5, with D maybe TRBD1 (5 bases). CDR3 length: 15 residues. Germline CDR1 LGHDT, CDR2 YNNKEL (reference sequence). Trimming took off 0 bases at V and 6 bases at J, with 12 bases between the two ends. CDR3 sequence: CASSQDRVAGQPQHF. CDR3 DNA sequence: TGTGCCAGCAGCCAAGACAGGGTGGCGGGTCAGCCCCAGCATTTT.

This sequence joins TRBV12-3 or TRBV12-4 and TRBJ2-2; D not resolved. The germline V and J ends were trimmed by 5 bases and 4 bases, with 11 bases remaining between them. CDR3 length equals 14 residues. CDR3 loop: CASSLNLGTGELFF. CDR3 bases: TGTGCCAGCAGTCTAAACTTGGGCACCGGGGAGCTGTTTTTT.